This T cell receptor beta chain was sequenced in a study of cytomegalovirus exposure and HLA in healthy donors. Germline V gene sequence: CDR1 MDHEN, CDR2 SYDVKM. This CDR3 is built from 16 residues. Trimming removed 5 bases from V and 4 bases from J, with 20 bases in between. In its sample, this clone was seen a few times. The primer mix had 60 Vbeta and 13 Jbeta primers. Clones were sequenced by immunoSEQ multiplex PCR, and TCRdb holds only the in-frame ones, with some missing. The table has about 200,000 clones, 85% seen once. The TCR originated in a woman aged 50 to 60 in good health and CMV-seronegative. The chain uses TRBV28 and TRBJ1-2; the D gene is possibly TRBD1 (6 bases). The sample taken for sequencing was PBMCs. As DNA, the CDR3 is TGTGCCAGCAGTCTACAGGGATTTAGGGATGGCTATGGCTACACCTTC. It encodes CASSLQGFRDGYGYTF.